This T cell receptor (beta chain) was identified in a study of T cells in Graves' hyperthyroidism and ophthalmopathy. Whole-study findings and limits: A 13 V-J signature model discriminated ophthalmopathy versus stable hyperthyroidism.

From RNA transcripts, TCR beta CDR3 regions were amplified. Initially, a first-round RT-PCR of the TCR CDR3 employed the HTBI primer set. TCRdb re-derived calls from the multiplex PCR reads in MiXCR, one entry per CDR3 protein. This table holds roughly 550,000 distinct CDR3 sequences, 15% to 20% found once. This CDR3 spans 15 amino acids. Trimming removed 5 bases from V and 0 bases from J, with 12 bases in between. Per the germline V gene, CDR1 is SGDLS and CDR2 is YYNGEE. A Clinical Activity Score of at least 3, a NOSPECS grade of at least 4 and a duration under 3 months were recorded in the ophthalmopathy patients. Uncontrolled infection, other autoimmune disease, pregnancy and lactation each barred patients from inclusion. Diagnoses were made from clinical symptoms, serum measures (thyroxine and TRAb), thyroid ultrasound and orbital computed tomography. A few counts support this clonotype. Antigen unknown.

This receptor was obtained from a woman aged 30 to 39 with Graves' ophthalmopathy. The sample consisted of blood. V gene TRBV9 combines with J gene TRBJ1-3, with D maybe TRBD1 (6 bases). DNA for the CDR3: TGTGCCAGCAGTCCCCGGGGGCCCTCTGGAAACACCATATATTTT. This gives the protein CASSPRGPSGNTIYF.